This T cell receptor (beta chain) was captured in a study of control samples from healthy donors and cancer patients. Trimming took 6 bases from V and 0 from J, leaving 14 bases between them. CDR3 length: 15 amino acids. Germline V gene data show CDR1 as MGHDK and CDR2 as SYGVNS. The repertoire was sequenced with immunoSEQ multiplex PCR; TCRdb's copy has only in-frame clones and lacks some. Here the sample spans tens of thousands of clones, roughly nine tenths being singletons. The rearrangement uses TRBV25-1 and TRBJ1-2; D possibly corresponds to TRBD1 (5 bases). Input material: PBMCs. The sequence came from a man in his fifties or sixties with head and neck cancer. The CDR3: CASSPQGSANYGYTF. CDR3 DNA: TGTGCCAGCAGCCCTCAGGGCTCGGCTAACTATGGCTACACCTTC.